One sample yielded the 26 T cell receptor beta chains listed below, sequenced in a study of T cell responses to AZD1222 COVID-19 vaccine. Libraries were prepared by immunoSEQ multiplex PCR; TCRdb keeps only in-frame clonotypes and omits some of them. The data hold about 110,000 clones, with around 87% observed a single time. The sample in question was peripheral blood, obtained on day 0 of AZD1222 vaccination. These receptors came from an adult in good health.

This clone occurred a few times. V is TRBV3-1 (or the pseudogene TRBV3-2) and J is TRBJ1-6; D is unclear. Trimming shortened V by 4 bases and J by 10 bases, and 23 bases separated the two germline ends. CDR1 is LGHDT and CDR2 is YNNKEL in the germline V gene (reference sequence). The CDR3 covers 17 residues. For the CDR3, the DNA is TGTGCCAGCAGCCGAAGCTGGTATTCGGCAGGCGGCTCACCCCTCCACTTT. Its protein is CASSRSWYSAGGSPLHF.

This clone was counted between two and nine times. V usage is TRBV11-2 and J usage is TRBJ2-7, with D possibly called TRBD1 or TRBD2 (6 bases each). Germline lookup yields CDR1 SGHAT and CDR2 FQNNGV. This CDR3 contains 13 residues. Between the trimmed V and J ends, which lost 5 bases and 5 bases, there was a span of 13 bases. The CDR3 nucleotides read TGTGCCAGCAGCACTGGAGGGGGAAACGAGCAGTACTTC. This gives the protein CASSTGGGNEQYF.

The chain joins TRBV5-1 to TRBJ1-3; D is perhaps TRBD1 (6 bases). The CDR3 totals 15 residues. V lost 0 bases to trimming and J lost 7 bases, with 14 bases between them. Germline lookup yields CDR1 SGHRS and CDR2 YFSETQ. CDR3 DNA sequence: TGCGCCAGCAGCTTGGAGACAAGAGGGGGGAACACCATATATTTT. Its protein is CASSLETRGGNTIYF.

The rearrangement uses TRBV3-1 (or the pseudogene TRBV3-2) and TRBJ1-2, with 7 bases aligning to TRBD1. After removal of 4 bases from V and 4 bases from J, the junction contained 12 bases not matched to a gene. Germline V gene sequence: CDR1 LGHDT, CDR2 YNNKEL (reference sequence). The CDR3 contains 16 residues. CDR3: CASSRYSDRMTYGYTF. In nucleotides, the CDR3 is TGTGCCAGCAGCCGATATTCGGACAGGATGACCTATGGCTACACCTTC.

Details on this clone: The same CDR3 arises from other DNA sequences in this sample as well. This chain links TRBV6-5 with TRBJ1-5, with D hard to call. CDR3 size: 13 residues. Trimming pared 3 bases from V and 2 bases from J, leaving 5 bases between. Germline V gene lookup returns CDR1 MNHEY and CDR2 SVGAGI. CDR3: CASSYGGNQPQHF. CDR3 bases: TGTGCCAGCAGTTATGGGGGCAATCAGCCCCAGCATTTT.

The chain links TRBV19 to TRBJ2-1, with D uncertain. The V gene's germline CDR1 is LNHDA and CDR2 SQIVND (reference sequence). Between the trimmed V and J ends, which lost 3 bases and 10 bases, there was a span of 10 bases. This CDR3 region has 12 residues. DNA of the CDR3: TGTGCCAGTAGTATGATCCCCGGGGAGCAGTTCTTC. Translated, it gives CASSMIPGEQFF.

The rearrangement joins TRBV6-5 to TRBJ2-1; 9 bases are a match to TRBD2. This CDR3 has 14 amino acids. The V and J ends lost 5 bases and 9 bases, in that order; junction bases with no gene match: 8. CDR1 is MNHEY and CDR2 is SVGAGI in the germline V gene. CDR3 nucleotides: TGTGCCAGCAGTAAGAGGGGCGGGGGGGTTGAGCAGTTCTTC. Translation gives CASSKRGGGVEQFF.

This chain links TRBV10-3 with TRBJ2-2, with 9 bases identical to TRBD1. CDR1 and CDR2 (germline): ENHRY, SYGVKD. The CDR3 sequence is 16 residues long. After removal of 6 bases from V and 6 bases from J, the junction contained 11 bases not matched to a gene. This chain's CDR3 is CAIRQPGQGTAGELFF. The CDR3, as DNA: TGTGCCATCAGGCAACCGGGACAGGGAACCGCCGGGGAGCTGTTTTTT.

The count of this clone is one. This chain connects TRBV28 to TRBJ2-5; 9 nucleotides match TRBD1. Germline V gene sequence: CDR1 MDHEN, CDR2 SYDVKM. The CDR3 consists of 15 residues. V trimming: 6 bases; J trimming: 2 bases; junction bases outside the gene matches: 7. CDR3 residues: CASRQGAGRQETQYF. The CDR3 DNA is TGTGCCAGCAGACAGGGGGCCGGTAGGCAAGAGACCCAGTACTTC.

The J gene is TRBJ2-6, the V gene TRBV10-1, with D possibly matching TRBD2 (5 bases). This CDR3 comprises 15 residues. Trimming removed 2 bases from V and 0 bases from J, with 5 bases in between. Germline-derived CDR1 and CDR2 are WNHNN and SYGVQD (reference sequence). CDR3 amino acids: CASSEGSSGANVLTF. DNA of the CDR3: TGCGCCAGCAGTGAGGGGAGCTCTGGGGCCAACGTCCTGACTTTC.

The chain couples TRBV28 to TRBJ1-6; D not certain. V gave up 3 bases and J gave up 7 bases, with 10 bases separating them. The CDR3 runs to 14 residues. Germline V gene lookup returns CDR1 MDHEN and CDR2 SYDVKM. This CDR3 reads CASSFPGPNSPLHF. In DNA form, the CDR3 reads TGTGCCAGCAGTTTTCCAGGTCCAAATTCACCCCTCCACTTT.

The table lists this clone with a few counts. CDR3 coding DNA: TGTGCCAGCAGTCAAACAGGTTATGGAAACACCATATATTTT. This codes for CASSQTGYGNTIYF. The chain uses TRBV28 and TRBJ1-3; a possible D gene is TRBD1 (5 bases). V shed 5 bases and J shed 3 bases, with 11 bases lying between them. The CDR3 has 14 residues. The germline V gene encodes CDR1 MDHEN and CDR2 SYDVKM. The full variable domain, its missing parts supplied by reference TRBV28 and TRBJ1-3, is DVKVTQSSRYLVKRTGEKVFLECVQDMDHENMFWYRQDPGLGLRLIYFSYDVKMKEKGDIPEGYSVSREKKERFSLILESASTNQTSMYLCASSQTGYGNTIYFGEGSWLTVV.

The rearrangement uses TRBV19 and TRBJ2-2, with 7 bases identical to TRBD1. Trimming at V came to 1 base and at J to 4 bases, leaving 3 bases not matched to a gene. The CDR3 is 15 residues long. Germline V lookup: CDR1 LNHDA, CDR2 SQIVND (reference sequence). DNA of the CDR3: TGTGCCAGTAGTATAGGACAGGGTCTCACCGGGGAGCTGTTTTTT. Translating gives CASSIGQGLTGELFF.

The rearrangement links TRBV7-9 to TRBJ1-1; D not certain. With 8 bases removed from V and 1 base from J, the gap between germline ends came to 11 bases. This CDR3 spans 13 amino acids. CDR1 and CDR2 (germline): SEHNR, FQNEAQ (reference sequence). The DNA for the CDR3 is TGTGCCAGCGCCTCGGAGGGGAACACTGAAGCTTTCTTT. Residues: CASASEGNTEAFF.

This clone was detected only a few times. The chain combines TRBV10-3 with TRBJ2-6; no clear D. The CDR3 is 15 residues long. Looked up from germline, CDR1 is ENHRY and CDR2 is SYGVKD. Deletions cut 3 bases from V and 0 bases from J, with 6 bases between. The CDR3 sequence: CAISDGSSGANVLTF. CDR3 sequence (DNA): TGTGCCATCAGTGACGGCAGCTCTGGGGCCAACGTCCTGACTTTC.

This chain links TRBV7-2 with TRBJ1-2; 7 positions agree with TRBD1. The CDR3 is 15 amino acids. J gave up 2 bases and V 0 bases, and 3 bases lay outside the gene matches. The germline V gene encodes CDR1 SGHTA and CDR2 FQGNSA. The CDR3 here is CASSLAATGNYGYTF. The CDR3 DNA follows: TGTGCCAGCAGCTTAGCTGCGACAGGGAACTATGGCTACACCTTC. Drawing the rest from reference TRBV7-2 and TRBJ1-2, the complete variable domain is GAGVSQSPSNKVTEKGKDVELRCDPISGHTALYWYRQSLGQGLEFLIYFQGNSAPDKSGLPSDRFSAERTGGSVSTLTIQRTQQEDSAVYLCASSLAATGNYGYTFGSGTRLTVV.

A single count supports this clone. This rearrangement joins TRBV4-2 to TRBJ2-3, with D possibly being TRBD2 (5 bases). The CDR3 totals 13 residues. Germline V gene sequence: CDR1 LGHNA, CDR2 YNFKEQ. V lost 4 bases and J 5 bases, leaving 10 bases between the germline ends. Written as DNA, the CDR3 is TGTGCCAGCAGCCGCGGGCAGGTAGATACGCAGTATTTT. Protein sequence: CASSRGQVDTQYF.

This clone was counted once. V and J are TRBV6-5 and TRBJ1-4, with TRBD1 matching over 7 bases. Germline V gives CDR1 MNHEY, CDR2 SVGAGI. This CDR3 is 14 amino acids long. V was pared by 6 bases and J by 8 bases, with 9 bases of the junction left unmatched. The CDR3 DNA is TGTGCCAGCAGGCCACAGGGGATACACGAAAAACTGTTTTTT. As protein: CASRPQGIHEKLFF.

The V gene is TRBV28, the J gene TRBJ1-1, with TRBD1 matching 8 bases. There are 13 residues in the CDR3. The germline CDR1 and CDR2 sequences are MDHEN and SYDVKM. J was trimmed by 6 bases and V by 5 bases; bases with no gene match: 5. This chain's CDR3 is CASSTGGRAEAFF. DNA of the CDR3: TGTGCCAGCAGTACAGGGGGTAGGGCTGAAGCTTTCTTT.

The chain employs TRBV5-1 and TRBJ2-3; D call uncertain. The CDR3 runs 13 residues. Deletions cut 5 bases from V and 2 bases from J, with 9 bases between. Germline values: CDR1 SGHRS, CDR2 YFSETQ. CDR3 loop: CASRFRTTDTQYF. The CDR3 DNA reads as TGCGCCAGCAGGTTTAGGACCACAGATACGCAGTATTTT.

CDR3 bases: TGTGCCAGCAGTCCCGGGGGGGACGTCGCTAGCGCTTTCTTT. Its translation is CASSPGGDVASAFF. The gene calls are TRBV28 and TRBJ1-1, with D perhaps matching TRBD1 (5 bases). The ends were cut back, 5 bases at V and 11 bases at J, with 21 bases in the middle. Germline CDR1 reads MDHEN; CDR2 reads SYDVKM. The CDR3 runs to 14 residues.

The CDR3 DNA sequence: TGTGCCAGCAGCGCACGGGACTCCCGGTGGGGTACGCAGTATTTT. Translated: CASSARDSRWGTQYF. V and J are TRBV7-2 and TRBJ2-3; TRBD2 might be the D (6 bases). The CDR3 runs 15 residues. V was pared by 5 bases and J by 8 bases, with 20 bases between. CDR1 and CDR2 from the germline V gene are SGHTA and FQGNSA.

This chain connects TRBV28 to TRBJ2-3, with D maybe TRBD2 (5 bases). This CDR3 has 12 residues. Trimming shortened V by 6 bases and J by 6 bases, and 10 bases separated the two germline ends. In germline, CDR1 is MDHEN, CDR2 SYDVKM. CDR3 DNA sequence: TGTGCCAGCAGGGCCCGAGGGGATACGCAGTATTTT. Translated, it gives CASRARGDTQYF.

This chain uses TRBV6-2 or TRBV6-3 with TRBJ1-5; D not certain. V lost 2 bases, J lost 5 bases, and 7 bases lay in between. CDR3 length equals 13 residues. Germline V CDR1 and CDR2: MNHEY, SVGEGT. CDR3 in DNA: TGTGCCAGCAGTTACCTCCAAGATCAGCCCCAGCATTTT. Its protein is CASSYLQDQPQHF.

This chain joins TRBV11-2 and TRBJ2-5, with D possibly matching TRBD2 (7 bases). V gave up 7 bases and J gave up 0 bases, with 21 bases separating them. CDR1 is SGHAT, CDR2 FQNNGV, per germline. This CDR3 is built from 17 residues. The CDR3 loop reads CASTQSGGSEYQETQYF. DNA for the CDR3: TGTGCCAGCACCCAATCGGGGGGCAGCGAGTACCAAGAGACCCAGTACTTC.

V gene TRBV6-5 combines with J gene TRBJ2-7; perhaps TRBD2 as D (6 bases). Trimming cost V 4 bases and J 2 bases, with 9 bases left between them. The CDR3 consists of 13 residues. Per germline, CDR1 MNHEY and CDR2 SVGAGI. The CDR3 nucleotides read TGTGCCAGCAGTTCGGGACTTACCTACGAGCAGTACTTC. It translates to CASSSGLTYEQYF.